The 7 T cell receptor beta chains below come from one sample, sequenced in a study of blood T cells in healthy people across ages. Next came a second PCR, run for 7 to 11 cycles, which used a sample-barcoded 5' primer along with a J-beta primer mix. Each CDR3 protein is one row after TCRdb ran MiXCR on the 5' RACE reads. Among around 1,100,000 distinct CDR3 sequences, 35% to 45% were seen once, and the ten largest hold about an eighth. Source material: blood. The receptors stem from a man aged 18 to 35 in good health.

The gene calls are TRBV10-3 and TRBJ1-4; D possibly corresponds to TRBD1 (6 bases). Trimming removed 4 bases from V and 6 bases from J, with 15 bases in between. The CDR3 spans 15 residues. Germline loops: CDR1 ENHRY, CDR2 SYGVKD. Here the CDR3 reads CAISATGTKDEKLFF. DNA of the CDR3: TGTGCCATCAGTGCGACCGGGACAAAGGATGAAAAACTGTTTTTT.

V usage is TRBV2 and J usage is TRBJ1-2; D possibly corresponds to TRBD1 (5 bases). This CDR3 has 16 amino acids. V was cut by 1 base and J by 0 bases, with 12 bases left in between. The germline V gene has CDR1 SNHLY and CDR2 FYNNEI. In DNA, the CDR3 is TGTGCCAGCAGTGAAGATCGGGGCAGAACTAACTATGGCTACACCTTC. It translates to CASSEDRGRTNYGYTF.

V usage is TRBV20-1 and J usage is TRBJ2-3; D unclear. Germline-derived CDR1 and CDR2 are DFQATT and SNEGSKA (reference sequence). This CDR3 spans 12 amino acids. Between the trimmed V and J ends, which lost 3 bases and 3 bases, there was a span of 7 bases. The CDR3 protein is CSASSWTDTQYF. The CDR3 DNA follows: TGCAGTGCTAGTAGTTGGACAGATACGCAGTATTTT.

This rearrangement joins TRBV7-2 to TRBJ2-1; the match to TRBD2 covers 7 bases. Germline values: CDR1 SGHTA, CDR2 FQGNSA. The CDR3 has 16 amino acids. The J segment lost 5 bases and the V segment lost 3 bases, leaving 10 bases of the junction unmatched. The CDR3 DNA reads as TGTGCCAGCAGCTTGGAGGTGGGGGGGTGGAACAATGAGCAGTTCTTC. Its translation is CASSLEVGGWNNEQFF.

This clonotype was found a few times. The rearrangement links TRBV29-1 to TRBJ1-2, with D tentatively TRBD1 (6 bases). The CDR3 contains 11 residues. Germline V CDR1 and CDR2: SQVTM, ANQGSEA. V was shortened by 4 bases and J by 8 bases, with 11 bases between the two germline ends. The CDR3 region has the DNA TGCAGCGTTGTGGGCGACAGGGGCTACACCTTC. This encodes CSVVGDRGYTF.

J is TRBJ1-1 and V is TRBV4-3, with TRBD1 as a possible D gene (5 bases). V was trimmed by 0 bases and J by 1 base, leaving 24 bases between them. This CDR3 comprises 20 residues. Germline CDR1 reads LGHNA; CDR2 reads YSLEER. CDR3 DNA: TGCGCCAGCAGCCAAGATCTGGGCAGGGTACTACCCGTAGCGAACACTGAAGCTTTCTTT. Encoded protein: CASSQDLGRVLPVANTEAFF.

The chain joins TRBV6-5 to TRBJ2-1; 7 nucleotides align to TRBD1. CDR3 size: 14 residues. V lost 6 bases to trimming and J lost 10 bases; unmatched junction nucleotides: 12. CDR1 and CDR2 from the germline V gene are MNHEY and SVGAGI. This CDR3 is CASSQREQGKEQFF. The CDR3 DNA reads as TGTGCCAGCAGCCAAAGAGAACAGGGGAAGGAGCAGTTCTTC.